This note documents a single T cell receptor (beta chain) sequence. Cohorts were assigned according to the clinical history that participants reported. Donors in Cohort 3 counted as recovered after two negative PCRs, clearance, or symptom resolution. This record belongs to a study of blood T cell repertoires in COVID-19. As originally analysed: Estimation of nucleated cell counts relied on the amplification of reference gene primers. Libraries were prepared by immunoSEQ multiplex PCR; TCRdb keeps only in-frame clonotypes and omits some of them. Clone size and V and J calls were adopted from that table, with D and trimming inferred from the DNA. The sample carries 250,000 to 350,000 clones, around 86% recorded once. Trimming cost V 8 bases and J 2 bases; bases outside gene matches: 8. Germline CDR1 ENHRY, CDR2 SYGVKD. CDR3 size: 16 residues.

The V and J genes are TRBV10-3 and TRBJ2-3, with 12 nucleotides matching TRBD2. This clonotype originated in a young woman who had recovered from COVID-19. Sequencing was carried out using PBMCs or T cells enriched from blood (not recorded which). The CDR3 DNA reads TGTGCCATCTCACCAGGGACTAGCGGGTACACAGATACGCAGTATTTT. Translated: CAISPGTSGYTDTQYF.